Below, 26 T cell receptor beta chains from the same sample are listed, as sequenced in a study of OX40 agonist ivuxolimab in advanced cancers. The data were produced by immunoSEQ multiplex PCR, yet TCRdb's version contains in-frame clones alone and is incomplete. The data hold over 65,000 clones, with 65% to 90% observed a single time. Sequencing was performed on CD4+ or CD8+ T cells sorted from blood, taken in a trial of the OX40 agonist ivuxolimab. Receptors were obtained from an adult with an advanced solid tumor such as melanoma, head and neck, liver or kidney cancer.

V and J are TRBV5-1 and TRBJ1-1; the D gene is possibly TRBD1 (6 bases). Trimming took 3 bases from V and 5 from J, leaving 14 bases between them. Germline V gene sequence: CDR1 SGHRS, CDR2 YFSETQ. This CDR3 is built from 14 residues. CDR3 coding DNA: TGCGCCAGCAGCTCCGGACAGCGAGGGACTGAAGCTTTCTTT. Protein product: CASSSGQRGTEAFF.

The rearrangement joins TRBV11-2 to TRBJ2-7, with no clear D. CDR1 and CDR2 from the germline V gene are SGHAT and FQNNGV. This CDR3 is built from 14 residues. Trimming shortened V by 5 bases and J by 1 base, and 12 bases separated the two germline ends. CDR3 residues: CASSLLWDSYEQYF. The CDR3, as DNA: TGTGCCAGCAGCCTTCTTTGGGATTCCTACGAGCAGTACTTC.

The rearrangement uses TRBV5-1 and TRBJ2-7; TRBD1 agrees at 8 bases. CDR3 length: 16 residues. Germline V lookup: CDR1 SGHRS, CDR2 YFSETQ. V was pared by 1 base and J by 0 bases, with 6 bases of the junction left unmatched. The CDR3 region is CASSLQGTGASYEQYF. The DNA for the CDR3 is TGCGCCAGCAGCTTGCAAGGGACAGGTGCCTCCTACGAGCAGTACTTC.

The chain carries TRBV6-1 and TRBJ2-2; D gene uncertain. Germline CDR1 MNHNS, CDR2 SASEGT. The CDR3 has 10 residues. V lost 10 bases and J 8 bases, leaving 8 bases between the germline ends. The CDR3 spells CATADGELFF. The DNA of the CDR3 is TGTGCCACCGCCGATGGGGAGCTGTTTTTT.

In its sample, this clone was seen once. The chain has TRBV2 and TRBJ1-2; 9 nucleotides line up with TRBD1. This CDR3 comprises 13 residues. The V and J ends lost 11 bases and 8 bases, in that order; junction bases with no gene match: 12. The germline V gene has CDR1 SNHLY and CDR2 FYNNEI. CDR3 amino acids: CAGGQGPGGGYTF. The CDR3 region has the DNA TGTGCCGGGGGACAGGGCCCCGGGGGAGGCTACACCTTC.

This chain joins TRBV2 and TRBJ1-6; 9 nucleotides agree with TRBD1. The germline V gene encodes CDR1 SNHLY and CDR2 FYNNEI. Losses at the gene ends were 5 bases for V and 14 bases for J; bases not matched to a gene: 7. This CDR3 has 13 amino acids. The CDR3 loop reads CASSPDRGGALHF. The CDR3 nucleotides are TGTGCCAGCAGTCCAGACAGGGGGGGGGCCCTCCACTTT.

This chain links TRBV4-1 with TRBJ2-3, with unresolved D. Germline CDR1 MGHRA, CDR2 YSYEKL. There are 14 residues in the CDR3. V gave up 0 bases and J gave up 1 base, with 5 bases separating them. The CDR3 reads CASSQESRTDTQYF. DNA of the CDR3: TGCGCCAGCAGCCAAGAATCCCGCACAGATACGCAGTATTTT.

This chain connects TRBV7-9 to TRBJ1-1; 7 bases agree with TRBD1. This CDR3 has 15 amino acids. The germline CDR1 and CDR2 sequences are SEHNR and FQNEAQ (reference sequence). Trimming took 3 bases from V and 1 from J; bases not matched to a gene: 5. The CDR3 DNA sequence: TGTGCCAGCAGCTTTACAGGGGATGGGAACACTGAAGCTTTCTTT. Its protein product is CASSFTGDGNTEAFF.

The chain employs TRBV5-1 and TRBJ2-7, with 10 bases matching TRBD1. The V gene's germline CDR1 is SGHRS and CDR2 YFSETQ. The CDR3 covers 15 residues. The J segment lost 5 bases and the V segment lost 7 bases, leaving 12 bases of the junction unmatched. The CDR3 spells CASCLGGTGAHEQYF. DNA of the CDR3: TGCGCCAGCTGCCTTGGGGGGACAGGGGCCCACGAGCAGTACTTC.

The chain employs TRBV2 and TRBJ2-7, with a tentative D call TRBD1 (6 bases). Trimming cost V 8 bases and J 1 base, with 12 bases left between them. Germline loops: CDR1 SNHLY, CDR2 FYNNEI. The CDR3 sequence is 13 residues long. The CDR3 nucleotides are TGTGCCAGCCTGAGGGACAAATCCTACGAGCAGTACTTC. This gives the protein CASLRDKSYEQYF. Full variable domain (missing parts from reference TRBV2 and TRBJ2-7): EPEVTQTPSHQVTQMGQEVILRCVPISNHLYFYWYRQILGQKVEFLVSFYNNEISEKSEIFDDQFSVERPDGSNFTLKIRSTKLEDSAMYFCASLRDKSYEQYFGPGTRLTVT.

This chain links TRBV7-2 with TRBJ1-2, with D unclear. Germline V gives CDR1 SGHTA, CDR2 FQGNSA. Deletions cut 1 base from V and 0 bases from J, with 9 bases between. CDR3 length: 15 residues. CDR3 DNA: TGTGCCAGCAGCTTAGTTGCAGGAACTAACTATGGCTACACCTTC. This translates into CASSLVAGTNYGYTF. Full variable domain (rest looked up from reference TRBV7-2 and TRBJ1-2): GAGVSQSPSNKVTEKGKDVELRCDPISGHTALYWYRQSLGQGLEFLIYFQGNSAPDKSGLPSDRFSAERTGGSVSTLTIQRTQQEDSAVYLCASSLVAGTNYGYTFGSGTRLTVV.

The chain is built from TRBV6-1 and TRBJ2-5, with TRBD2 as a possible D gene (7 bases). Germline V gene lookup returns CDR1 MNHNS and CDR2 SASEGT. Deletions cut 8 bases from V and 4 bases from J, with 17 bases between. The CDR3 contains 14 residues. This CDR3 reads CASRKGGRGETQYF. For the CDR3, the DNA is TGTGCCAGCCGCAAGGGGGGGCGCGGAGAGACCCAGTACTTC.

The gene calls are TRBV28 and TRBJ1-5; 7 nucleotides agree with TRBD1. CDR1 and CDR2 from the germline V gene are MDHEN and SYDVKM. The CDR3 covers 15 residues. V lost 6 bases to trimming and J lost 0 bases; unmatched junction nucleotides: 5. The CDR3 here is CASRSDRASNQPQHF. The CDR3 DNA sequence: TGTGCCAGCAGATCCGACAGGGCTAGCAATCAGCCCCAGCATTTT.

The chain is built from TRBV28 and TRBJ2-6; D uncertain. Germline lookup yields CDR1 MDHEN and CDR2 SYDVKM. The CDR3 sequence is 15 residues long. Between the trimmed V and J ends, which lost 6 bases and 0 bases, there was a span of 9 bases. CDR3 nucleotide sequence: TGTGCCAGCAGCCCCCTAGGCTCTGGGGCCAACGTCCTGACTTTC. The encoded protein is CASSPLGSGANVLTF. The full variable domain, in which reference TRBV28 and TRBJ2-6 provide the parts outside the CDR3, is DVKVTQSSRYLVKRTGEKVFLECVQDMDHENMFWYRQDPGLGLRLIYFSYDVKMKEKGDIPEGYSVSREKKERFSLILESASTNQTSMYLCASSPLGSGANVLTFGAGSRLTVL.

This chain links TRBV5-1 with TRBJ2-3; 8 positions agree with TRBD2. The CDR3 is 17 residues long. Germline values: CDR1 SGHRS, CDR2 YFSETQ. V lost 6 bases and J lost 6; bases outside the gene matches: 18. DNA of the CDR3: TGCGCCAGCACCCCTGAGGGCGGGGGGCTATCCGGGGATACGCAGTATTTT. Translation gives CASTPEGGGLSGDTQYF.

In its sample, this clone was seen once. V usage is TRBV29-1 and J usage is TRBJ1-1, with D perhaps TRBD1 (6 bases). This CDR3 spans 14 amino acids. Germline CDR1 reads SQVTM; CDR2 reads ANQGSEA. Trimming removed 5 bases at V and 1 base at J, with 14 bases between. Here the CDR3 reads CSVRGLRGNTEAFF. CDR3 bases: TGCAGCGTTCGGGGGCTTCGTGGGAACACTGAAGCTTTCTTT.

V and J are TRBV5-6 and TRBJ1-4, with 9 bases aligning to TRBD1. The trim removed 4 bases at V and 6 bases at J, leaving 7 bases unmatched. CDR3 size: 15 residues. CDR1 SGHDT and CDR2 YYEEEE come from the germline V gene. The CDR3 DNA reads as TGTGCCAGCAGCCAGACAGGGGGTGTTGATGAAAAACTGTTTTTT. Its translation: CASSQTGGVDEKLFF.

The chain has TRBV5-4 and TRBJ2-3, with 9 bases aligning to TRBD1. The CDR3 extends over 16 amino acids. CDR1 is SGHNT and CDR2 is YYREEE in the germline V gene (reference sequence). With V trimmed by 2 bases and J by 3 bases, 7 bases remained unmatched. CDR3 residues: CASSFGTGYQTDTQYF. The CDR3 DNA reads as TGTGCCAGCAGCTTCGGGACAGGGTATCAGACAGATACGCAGTATTTT.

The V gene is TRBV27, the J gene TRBJ1-1; 7 nucleotides align to TRBD1. This CDR3 has 12 amino acids. Germline V gene lookup returns CDR1 MNHEY and CDR2 SMNVEV (reference sequence). The trim removed 10 bases at V and 4 bases at J, leaving 6 bases unmatched. The CDR3 protein is CATSNRGTEAFF. In nucleotides, the CDR3 is TGTGCCACTTCAAACAGGGGCACTGAAGCTTTCTTT.

This chain uses TRBV19 with TRBJ1-2, with D possibly TRBD1 on 5 matching bases. Trimming removed 9 bases from V and 4 bases from J, with 21 bases in between. Germline V CDR1 and CDR2: LNHDA, SQIVND (reference sequence). The CDR3 extends over 15 amino acids. As DNA, the CDR3 is TGTGCCAGCCAGACCGCCGGGACGGCTGCCTATGGCTACACCTTC. Protein product: CASQTAGTAAYGYTF.

The chain joins TRBV19 to TRBJ2-2, with 12 bases matching TRBD1. The CDR3 is 15 residues long. CDR1 is LNHDA and CDR2 is SQIVND in the germline V gene (reference sequence). V was clipped by 6 bases and J by 7 bases; unmatched bases: 6. The CDR3, as DNA: TGTGCCAGTAGCTCCGGGACAGGGGGCAGCGGGGAGCTGTTTTTT. It yields the protein CASSSGTGGSGELFF.

This clone was seen just once. V gene TRBV6-1 combines with J gene TRBJ2-6; D may correspond to TRBD1 or TRBD2 (5 bases each). CDR3 length: 14 residues. Germline assignment: CDR1 MNHNS and CDR2 SASEGT. CDR3: CAAHWGSGANVLTF. The DNA of the CDR3 is TGTGCGGCCCACTGGGGGTCCGGGGCCAACGTCCTGACTTTC.

The chain combines TRBV6-1 with TRBJ2-7, with 9 nucleotides matching TRBD1. V shed 2 bases, J shed 3 bases, and the junction held 5 bases outside the gene matches. Germline assignment: CDR1 MNHNS and CDR2 SASEGT. The CDR3 covers 15 residues. CDR3 in amino acids: CASSESETGGYEQYF. CDR3 coding DNA: TGTGCCAGCAGTGAATCTGAGACAGGGGGCTACGAGCAGTACTTC.

The chain recombines TRBV2 with TRBJ1-1; D is unresolved. Germline V gene lookup returns CDR1 SNHLY and CDR2 FYNNEI. V shed 8 bases and J shed 0 bases, with 10 bases lying between them. This CDR3 comprises 13 residues. The CDR3: CASCRLMNTEAFF. CDR3 bases: TGTGCCAGCTGCAGACTGATGAACACTGAAGCTTTCTTT.

CDR3 sequence: CASSLEGSMAGELFF. The DNA for the CDR3 is TGTGCCAGCAGCTTAGAGGGGAGTATGGCCGGGGAGCTGTTTTTT. The gene calls are TRBV7-2 and TRBJ2-2; D is possibly TRBD1 or TRBD2 (5 bases each). V was pared by 1 base and J by 6 bases, with 12 bases between. The CDR3 is made up of 15 amino acids. Germline lookup yields CDR1 SGHTA and CDR2 FQGNSA.

The table lists this clone with a few counts. V is TRBV29-1 and J is TRBJ1-2, with 7 nucleotides matching TRBD1. The CDR3 totals 12 residues. V trimming: 4 bases; J trimming: 7 bases; junction bases outside the gene matches: 6. Germline V gene data show CDR1 as SQVTM and CDR2 as ANQGSEA. The CDR3 protein is CSVVKGAPGYTF. CDR3 nucleotide sequence: TGCAGCGTTGTTAAGGGGGCGCCTGGCTACACCTTC.